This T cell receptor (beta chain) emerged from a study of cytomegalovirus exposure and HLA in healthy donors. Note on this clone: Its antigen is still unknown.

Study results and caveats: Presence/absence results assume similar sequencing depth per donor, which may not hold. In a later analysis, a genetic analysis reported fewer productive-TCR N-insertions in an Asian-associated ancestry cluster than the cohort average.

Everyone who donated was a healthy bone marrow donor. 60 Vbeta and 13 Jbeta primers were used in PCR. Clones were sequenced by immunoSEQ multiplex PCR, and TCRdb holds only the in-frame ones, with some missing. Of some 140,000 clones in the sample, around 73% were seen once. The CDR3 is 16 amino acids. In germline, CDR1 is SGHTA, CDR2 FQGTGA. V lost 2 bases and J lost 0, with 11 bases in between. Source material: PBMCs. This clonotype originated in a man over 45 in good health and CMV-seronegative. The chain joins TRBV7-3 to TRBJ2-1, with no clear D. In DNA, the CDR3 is TGTGCCAGCAGCTTAGGGCAGCAGAGCTCCTACAATGAGCAGTTCTTC. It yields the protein CASSLGQQSSYNEQFF. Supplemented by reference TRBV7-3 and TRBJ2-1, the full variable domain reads GAGVSQTPSNKVTEKGKYVELRCDPISGHTALYWYRQSLGQGPEFLIYFQGTGAADDSGLPNDRFFAVRPEGSVSTLKIQRTERGDSAVYLCASSLGQQSSYNEQFFGPGTRLTVL.